This paragraph covers one T cell receptor beta chain sequence. Other DNA variants within this sample encode the same CDR3. The assay was immunoSEQ multiplex PCR, and TCRdb's table has in-frame clones only and misses some. The sample carries some 2,000,000 clones, roughly 95% recorded once. The sample originates from a study of shared clonotypes between healthy human individuals. The receptor comes from a man aged 18-30 years in good health. Sequencing was performed on naive CD4+ T cells sorted from blood. Subset here: CD45RA+ positively selected.

The CDR3 region has the DNA TGTGCCAGCAGGAGGGACAGCTCTGGAAACACCATATATTTT. This gives the protein CASRRDSSGNTIYF. This chain joins TRBV6-5 and TRBJ1-3, with 7 bases aligning to TRBD1. V shed 6 bases and J 0 bases; nucleotides not matched to a gene: 2. Looked up from germline, CDR1 is MNHEY and CDR2 is SVGAGI. This CDR3 spans 14 amino acids.